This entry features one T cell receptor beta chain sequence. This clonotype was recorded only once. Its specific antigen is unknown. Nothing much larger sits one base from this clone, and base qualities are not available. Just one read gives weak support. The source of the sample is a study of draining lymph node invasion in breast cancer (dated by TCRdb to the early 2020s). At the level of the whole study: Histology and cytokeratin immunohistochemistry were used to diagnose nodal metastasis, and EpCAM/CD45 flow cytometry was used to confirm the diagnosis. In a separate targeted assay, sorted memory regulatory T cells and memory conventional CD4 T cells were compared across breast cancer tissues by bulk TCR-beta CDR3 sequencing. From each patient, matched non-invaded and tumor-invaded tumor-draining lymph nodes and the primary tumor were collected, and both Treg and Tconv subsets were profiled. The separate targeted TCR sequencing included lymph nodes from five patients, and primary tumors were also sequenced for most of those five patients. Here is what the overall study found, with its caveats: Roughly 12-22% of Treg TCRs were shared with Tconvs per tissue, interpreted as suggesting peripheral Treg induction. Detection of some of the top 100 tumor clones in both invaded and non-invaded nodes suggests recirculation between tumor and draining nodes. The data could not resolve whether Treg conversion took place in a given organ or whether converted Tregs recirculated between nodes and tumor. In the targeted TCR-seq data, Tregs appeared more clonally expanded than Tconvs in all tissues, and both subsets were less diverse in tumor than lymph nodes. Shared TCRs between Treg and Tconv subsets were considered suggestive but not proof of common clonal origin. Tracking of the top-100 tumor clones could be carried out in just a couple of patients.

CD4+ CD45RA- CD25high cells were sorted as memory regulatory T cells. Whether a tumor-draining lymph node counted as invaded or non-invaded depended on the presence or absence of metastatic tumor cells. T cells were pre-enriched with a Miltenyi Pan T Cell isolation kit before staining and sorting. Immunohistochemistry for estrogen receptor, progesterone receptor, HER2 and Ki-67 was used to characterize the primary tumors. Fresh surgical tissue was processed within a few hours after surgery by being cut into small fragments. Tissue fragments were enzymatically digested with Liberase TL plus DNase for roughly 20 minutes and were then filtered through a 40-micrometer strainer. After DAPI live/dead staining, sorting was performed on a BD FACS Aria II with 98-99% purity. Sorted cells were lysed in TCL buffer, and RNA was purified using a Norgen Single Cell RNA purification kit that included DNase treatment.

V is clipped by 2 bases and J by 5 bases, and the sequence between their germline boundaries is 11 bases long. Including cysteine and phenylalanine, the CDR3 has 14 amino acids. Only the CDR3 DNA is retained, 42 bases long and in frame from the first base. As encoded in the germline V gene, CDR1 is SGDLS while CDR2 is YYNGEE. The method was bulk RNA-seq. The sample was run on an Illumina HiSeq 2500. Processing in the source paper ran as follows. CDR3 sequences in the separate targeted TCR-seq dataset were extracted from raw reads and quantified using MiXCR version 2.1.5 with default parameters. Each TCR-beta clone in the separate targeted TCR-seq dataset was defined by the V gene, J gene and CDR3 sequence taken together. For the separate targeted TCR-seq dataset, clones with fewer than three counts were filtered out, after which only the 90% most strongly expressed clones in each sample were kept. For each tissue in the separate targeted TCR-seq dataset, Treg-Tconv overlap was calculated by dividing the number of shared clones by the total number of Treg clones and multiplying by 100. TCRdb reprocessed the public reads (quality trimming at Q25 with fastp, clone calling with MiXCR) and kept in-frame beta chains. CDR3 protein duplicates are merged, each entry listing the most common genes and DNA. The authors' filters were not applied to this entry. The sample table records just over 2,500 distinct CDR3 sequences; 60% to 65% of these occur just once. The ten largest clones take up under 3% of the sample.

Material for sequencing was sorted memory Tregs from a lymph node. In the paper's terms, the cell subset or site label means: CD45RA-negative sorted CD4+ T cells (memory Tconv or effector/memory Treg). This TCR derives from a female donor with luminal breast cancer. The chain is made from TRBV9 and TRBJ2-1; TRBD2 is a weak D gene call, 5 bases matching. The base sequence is TGTGCCAGCAGCGTGGTCCCGAGGGACAATGAGCAGTTCTTC. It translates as CASSVVPRDNEQFF.